What follows are 19 T cell receptor beta chains derived from one specimen sequenced in a study of read filtering for tumor transcriptome and immune sequencing. From approximately 430 ng of RNA, a library with molecular barcoded alpha/delta and beta/gamma adaptors was made. TCRdb reprocessed the reads via MiXCR and lists one record per CDR3 protein. The sample carries 50,000 to 65,000 distinct CDR3 sequences, over 9% recorded once. The sequenced material came from a population of CD138-negative cells sorted from bone marrow. Source of these receptors: a donor at least 40 years old with multiple myeloma.

A remark on this clonotype: A read error may explain this, as a much larger clone is one base away. The chain has TRBV7-3 and TRBJ2-7, with 15 bases fitting TRBD2. Per the germline V gene, CDR1 is SGHTA and CDR2 is FQGTGA. CDR3 size: 18 residues. CDR3 loop: CASGLAGTSGGLSYEQYF. The CDR3, as DNA: TGTGCCAGCGGCTTAGCCGGGACTAGCGGGGGGCTCTCCTACGAGCAGTACTTC.

Regarding this clonotype: A clone one base away is much larger, so this may be a read error. This chain connects TRBV6-5 to TRBJ2-7, with D possibly being TRBD1 (5 bases). This CDR3 is 11 amino acids long. In germline, CDR1 is MNHEY, CDR2 SVGAGI. CDR3 nucleotides: TGTGCCAGCAATCAGGGCTACGAGCGGTACTTC. The encoded protein is CASNQGYERYF.

This clonotype came up many times. The chain carries TRBV6-5 and TRBJ2-2, with a weak D call TRBD1 (6 bases). Germline V gene sequence: CDR1 MNHEY, CDR2 SVGAGI. V was clipped by 0 bases and J by 6 bases, with 14 bases between them. This CDR3 is built from 16 residues. The CDR3 nucleotides are TGTGCCAGCAGTTACTCGAGTGCAGGGGCGGCCGGGGAGCTGTTTTTT. It specifies CASSYSSAGAAGELFF.

This clonotype showed up many times. The chain carries TRBV5-1 and TRBJ2-5, with D possibly being TRBD1 (6 bases). From germline, CDR1 is SGHRS and CDR2 YFSETQ. V dropped 4 bases and J dropped 2 bases, with 12 bases sitting between them. This CDR3 has 14 residues. CDR3 nucleotides: TGCGCCAGCAGCCTGGACAGTCGTCAAGAGACCCAGTACTTC. Its protein product is CASSLDSRQETQYF.

This clonotype was counted many times. This chain connects TRBV12-3 or TRBV12-4 to TRBJ1-1, with TRBD1 as a possible D gene (5 bases). V was trimmed by 0 bases and J by 5 bases, leaving 7 bases between them. This CDR3 region has 13 residues. This CDR3 is CASSLAGDTEAFF. The DNA for the CDR3 is TGTGCCAGCAGTTTAGCGGGGGATACTGAAGCTTTCTTT.

As for this clonotype: Given a much more abundant clone one base away, this may be a read error. The chain carries TRBV7-6 and TRBJ1-1; D remains ambiguous. Germline V lookup: CDR1 SGHVS, CDR2 FNYEAQ. The CDR3 is made up of 14 amino acids. DNA for the CDR3: TGTGCCAGCAGCTTAGATTTGGGAGACACTGATGCTTTCTTT. As protein: CASSLDLGDTDAFF.

This clonotype was counted at least ten times. The chain uses TRBV7-2 and TRBJ2-5, with a possible D match to TRBD1 (6 bases). Trimming cost V 4 bases and J 2 bases, with 14 bases left between them. Germline V gene data show CDR1 as SGHTA and CDR2 as FQGNSA. CDR3 size: 15 residues. The CDR3 loop reads CASSWYRDRQETQYF. The CDR3 DNA reads as TGTGCCAGCAGCTGGTACAGGGATCGGCAAGAGACCCAGTACTTC.

Comments on this clonotype: A much larger clone lies one base from this, so it may be a read error. This CDR3 is missing its conserved last phenylalanine or tryptophan, likely due to a read error. This sequence joins TRBV7-3 and TRBJ2-7; 7 nucleotides align to TRBD1. The CDR3 sequence is 13 residues long. From germline, CDR1 is SGHTA and CDR2 FQGTGA. V lost 4 bases, J lost 3 bases, and 3 bases stayed unmatched. CDR3 in DNA: TGTGCCAGCAGCTCCTCAGGGGGCTACGAGCAGTACCTC. This sequence encodes CASSSSGGYEQYL.

This clonotype was seen repeatedly, ten times or more. With a much larger clone just one base away, this may be a read error. The rearrangement links TRBV29-1 to TRBJ2-1; D is perhaps TRBD1 or TRBD2 (5 bases each). The CDR3 is 14 amino acids. Germline V gene lookup returns CDR1 SQVTM and CDR2 ANQGSEA. Written as DNA, the CDR3 is TGCAGCGGGGGACGGAGGTTCTCCTACAGTGAGCAGTTCTTC. The encoded protein is CSGGRRFSYSEQFF.

This clonotype occurred many times. The chain has TRBV19 and TRBJ2-3; D is unresolved. The V and J ends lost 3 bases and 4 bases respectively, with 2 bases between them. The CDR3 covers 11 residues. Germline loops: CDR1 LNHDA, CDR2 SQIVND (reference sequence). The CDR3 region is CASSMADTQYF. The CDR3 coding sequence is TGTGCCAGTAGTATGGCAGATACGCAGTATTTT.

This clonotype has a count of ten or more. The V call is TRBV4-1, the J call TRBJ2-3, with D maybe TRBD2 (6 bases). Germline V gene sequence: CDR1 MGHRA, CDR2 YSYEKL. Trimming cost V 0 bases and J 3 bases, with 16 bases left between them. The CDR3 loop spans 17 amino acids. The CDR3 DNA reads as TGCGCCAGCAGCCAAGAAAGGCGGGGTACCAGAACAGATACGCAGTATTTT. Translation gives CASSQERRGTRTDTQYF.

The count of this clonotype is one. This chain joins TRBV9 and TRBJ2-2; D tentatively fits TRBD1 or TRBD2 (6 bases each). The CDR3 has 16 residues. CDR1 is SGDLS, CDR2 YYNGEE, per germline. V lost 0 bases to trimming and J lost 3 bases, with 12 bases between them. The chain's CDR3 is CASSVGRGTDTGELFF. DNA for the CDR3: TGTGCCAGCAGCGTAGGGAGGGGGACGGACACCGGGGAGCTGTTTTTT.

This clonotype was recorded at least ten times. The CDR3 coding sequence is TGCGCCAGCAGCGAGGCGACTAGCGGGGACCCGTTAGGCACAGATACGCAGTATTTT. Encoded protein: CASSEATSGDPLGTDTQYF. The rearrangement uses TRBV5-1 and TRBJ2-3; 11 bases are shared with TRBD2. Germline assignment: CDR1 SGHRS and CDR2 YFSETQ. V lost 4 bases to trimming and J lost 1 base; unmatched junction nucleotides: 14. This CDR3 is 19 amino acids long.

This clonotype was seen at least ten times. CDR3 protein: CASSLALNLQETQYF. CDR3 DNA: TGTGCCAGCAGCTTAGCGTTGAACCTCCAAGAGACCCAGTACTTC. This chain uses TRBV7-2 with TRBJ2-5; the D is unclear. The V and J ends lost 0 bases and 1 base respectively, with 9 bases between them. The CDR3 has 15 residues. CDR1 SGHTA and CDR2 FQGNSA come from the germline V gene.

A few counts support this clonotype. The J gene is TRBJ2-3, the V gene TRBV11-3, with unresolved D. Germline V gene lookup returns CDR1 SGHNT and CDR2 YENEEA. Trimming removed 5 bases from V and 6 bases from J, with 9 bases in between. This CDR3 spans 12 amino acids. The CDR3 nucleotides are TGTGCCAGCAGCAATACAGCGGATACGCAGTATTTT. This gives the protein CASSNTADTQYF.

This clonotype has a count of ten or more. The J gene is TRBJ2-7, the V gene TRBV7-9; 8 bases are a match to TRBD1. Germline V gene data show CDR1 as SEHNR and CDR2 as FQNEAQ (reference sequence). J lost 0 bases, V lost 0 bases, and 4 bases had no gene match. The CDR3 is 16 amino acids. The CDR3 sequence is CASSLALQGDSYEQYF. In DNA, the CDR3 is TGTGCCAGCAGCTTAGCGTTACAGGGGGACTCCTACGAGCAGTACTTC.

This clonotype was seen at least ten times. V gene TRBV2 combines with J gene TRBJ2-7, with a weak D call TRBD2 (6 bases). Per the germline V gene, CDR1 is SNHLY and CDR2 is FYNNEI. The CDR3 is 14 residues long. The germline V and J ends were trimmed by 4 bases and 6 bases, with 16 bases remaining between them. The CDR3: CASSGAGGVGEQYF. The CDR3 nucleotides read TGTGCCAGCAGTGGGGCGGGCGGGGTAGGCGAGCAGTACTTC.

To note about this clonotype: A far larger clone lies a single base away; this is likely a read error. The chain uses TRBV11-2 and TRBJ1-1, with a tentative D call TRBD1 (5 bases). CDR1 and CDR2 (germline): SGHAT, FQNNGV. V was shortened by 7 bases and J by 1 base, with 10 bases between the two germline ends. The CDR3 totals 13 residues. The CDR3 DNA follows: TGTGCCAGCACGAAGGGGAGGAACACTGAAGCTTTCTTT. Encoded protein: CASTKGRNTEAFF. The complete variable domain, with remaining parts taken from reference TRBV11-2 and TRBJ1-1, reads EAGVAQSPRYKIIEKRQSVAFWCNPISGHATLYWYQQILGQGPKLLIQFQNNGVVDDSQLPKDRFSAERLKGVDSTLKIQPAKLEDSAVYLCASTKGRNTEAFFGQGTRLTVV.

This clonotype was seen ten or more times. V usage is TRBV12-3 or TRBV12-4 and J usage is TRBJ2-3; D is undetermined. Trimming left V 1 base short and J 3 bases short, with 8 bases between. The CDR3 contains 14 residues. The CDR3 DNA follows: TGTGCCAGCAGTTTAGGCAGCCGGACAGATACGCAGTATTTT. Residues: CASSLGSRTDTQYF.